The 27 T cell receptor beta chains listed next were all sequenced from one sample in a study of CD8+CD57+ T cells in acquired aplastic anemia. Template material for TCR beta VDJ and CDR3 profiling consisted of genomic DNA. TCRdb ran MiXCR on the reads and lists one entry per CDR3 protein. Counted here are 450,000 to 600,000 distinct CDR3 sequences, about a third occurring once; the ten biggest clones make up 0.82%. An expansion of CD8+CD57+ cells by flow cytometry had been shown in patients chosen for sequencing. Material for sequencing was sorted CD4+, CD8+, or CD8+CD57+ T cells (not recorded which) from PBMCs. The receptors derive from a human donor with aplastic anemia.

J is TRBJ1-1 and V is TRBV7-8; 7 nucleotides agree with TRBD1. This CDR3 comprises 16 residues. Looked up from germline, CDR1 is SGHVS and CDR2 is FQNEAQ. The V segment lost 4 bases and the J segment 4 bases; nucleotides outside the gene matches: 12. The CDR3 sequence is CASSSDRQGTGTEAFF. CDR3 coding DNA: TGTGCCAGCAGCTCGGATCGACAGGGAACGGGCACTGAAGCTTTCTTT.

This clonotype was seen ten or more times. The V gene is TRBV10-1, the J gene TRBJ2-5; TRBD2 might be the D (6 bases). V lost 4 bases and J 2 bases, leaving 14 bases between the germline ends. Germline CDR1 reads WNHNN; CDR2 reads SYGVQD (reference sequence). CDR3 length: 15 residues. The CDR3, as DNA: TGCGCCAGCAGTGCCTCCGGGACTTCTCAAGAGACCCAGTACTTC. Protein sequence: CASSASGTSQETQYF.

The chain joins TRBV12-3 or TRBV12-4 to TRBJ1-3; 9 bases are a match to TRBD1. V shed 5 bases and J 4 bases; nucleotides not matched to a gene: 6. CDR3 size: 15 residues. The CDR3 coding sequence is TGTGCCAGCAGTGAATTAGGGACAGGGGGAAACACCATATATTTT. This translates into CASSELGTGGNTIYF.

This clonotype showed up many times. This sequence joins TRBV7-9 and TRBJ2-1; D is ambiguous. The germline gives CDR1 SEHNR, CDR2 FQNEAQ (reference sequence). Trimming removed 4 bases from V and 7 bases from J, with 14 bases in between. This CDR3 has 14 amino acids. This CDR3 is CASSSGQVGNEQFF. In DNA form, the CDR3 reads TGTGCCAGCAGCTCTGGCCAAGTCGGGAATGAGCAGTTCTTC.

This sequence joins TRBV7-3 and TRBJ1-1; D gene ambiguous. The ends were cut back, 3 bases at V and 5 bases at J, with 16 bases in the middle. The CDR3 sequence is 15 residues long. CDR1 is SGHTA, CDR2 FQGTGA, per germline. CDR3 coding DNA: TGTGCCAGCAGCTTTTTATTTTTAGGTGGGACTGAAGCTTTCTTT. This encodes CASSFLFLGGTEAFF.

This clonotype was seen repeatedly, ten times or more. Here the CDR3 reads CASKWIQETQYF. CDR3 DNA: TGTGCCAGCAAGTGGATTCAAGAGACCCAGTACTTC. The chain uses TRBV2 and TRBJ2-5; D gene ambiguous. Germline CDR1 reads SNHLY; CDR2 reads FYNNEI. The germline V and J ends were trimmed by 7 bases and 2 bases, with 8 bases remaining between them. CDR3 length: 12 residues.

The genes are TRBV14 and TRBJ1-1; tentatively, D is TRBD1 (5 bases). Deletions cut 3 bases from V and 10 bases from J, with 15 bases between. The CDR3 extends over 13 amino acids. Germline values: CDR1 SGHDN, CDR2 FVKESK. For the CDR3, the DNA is TGTGCCAGCAGCCAGCGGGGGAGGTCCGGAGCTTTCTTT. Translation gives CASSQRGRSGAFF.

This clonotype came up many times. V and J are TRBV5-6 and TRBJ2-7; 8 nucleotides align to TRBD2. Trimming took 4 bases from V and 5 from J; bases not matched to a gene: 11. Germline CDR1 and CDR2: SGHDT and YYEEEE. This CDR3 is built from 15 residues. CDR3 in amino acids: CASSQAPGLGHEQYF. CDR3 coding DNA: TGTGCCAGCAGCCAAGCACCGGGACTAGGCCACGAGCAGTACTTC.

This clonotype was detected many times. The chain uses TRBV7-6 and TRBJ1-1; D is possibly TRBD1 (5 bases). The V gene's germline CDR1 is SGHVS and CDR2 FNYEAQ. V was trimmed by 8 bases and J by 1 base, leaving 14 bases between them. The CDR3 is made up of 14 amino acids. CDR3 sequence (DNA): TGTGCCAGCTCCGTGGGGGTTTCGAACACTGAAGCTTTCTTT. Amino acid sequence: CASSVGVSNTEAFF. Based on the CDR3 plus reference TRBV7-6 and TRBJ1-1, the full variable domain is GAGVSQSPRYKVTKRGQDVALRCDPISGHVSLYWYRQALGQGPEFLTYFNYEAQQDKSGLPNDRFSAERPEGSISTLTIQRTEQRDSAMYRCASSVGVSNTEAFFGQGTRLTVV.

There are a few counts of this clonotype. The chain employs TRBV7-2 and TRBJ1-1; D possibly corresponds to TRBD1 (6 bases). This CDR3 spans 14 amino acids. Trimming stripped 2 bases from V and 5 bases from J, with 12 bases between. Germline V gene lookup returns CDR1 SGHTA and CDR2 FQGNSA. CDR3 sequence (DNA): TGTGCCAGCAGCTTACAGGGGATACGTACTGAAGCTTTCTTT. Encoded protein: CASSLQGIRTEAFF.

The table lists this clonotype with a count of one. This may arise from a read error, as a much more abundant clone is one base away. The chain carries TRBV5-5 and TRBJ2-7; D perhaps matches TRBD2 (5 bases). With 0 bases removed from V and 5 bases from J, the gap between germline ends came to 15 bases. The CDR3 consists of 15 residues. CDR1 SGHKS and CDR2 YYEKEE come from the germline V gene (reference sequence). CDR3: CASSLVVGAHHEQYF. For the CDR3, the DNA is TGTGCCAGCAGCTTGGTTGTGGGAGCTCATCACGAGCAGTACTTC. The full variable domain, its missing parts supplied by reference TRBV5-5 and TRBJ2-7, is DAGVTQSPTHLIKTRGQQVTLRCSPISGHKSVSWYQQVLGQGPQFIFQYYEKEERGRGNFPDRFSARQFPNYSSELNVNALLLGDSALYLCASSLVVGAHHEQYFGPGTRLTVT.

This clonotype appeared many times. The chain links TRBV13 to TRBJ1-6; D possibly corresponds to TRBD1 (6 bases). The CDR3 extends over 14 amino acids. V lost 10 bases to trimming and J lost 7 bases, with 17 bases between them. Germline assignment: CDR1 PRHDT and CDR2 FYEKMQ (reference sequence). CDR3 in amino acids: CATKAGTLNSPLHF. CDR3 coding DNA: TGTGCCACAAAGGCTGGGACACTCAATTCACCCCTCCACTTT.

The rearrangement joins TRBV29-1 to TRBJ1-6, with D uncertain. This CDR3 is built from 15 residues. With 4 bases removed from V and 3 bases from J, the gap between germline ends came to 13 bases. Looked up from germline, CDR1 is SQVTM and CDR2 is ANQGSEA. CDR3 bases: TGCAGCGTTGTCGATCCGATTAGCTATAATTCACCCCTCCACTTT. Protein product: CSVVDPISYNSPLHF. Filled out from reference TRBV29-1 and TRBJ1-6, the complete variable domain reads SAVISQKPSRDICQRGTSLTIQCQVDSQVTMMFWYRQQPGQSLTLIATANQGSEATYESGFVIDKFPISRPNLTFSTLTVSNMSPEDSSIYLCSVVDPISYNSPLHFGNGTRLTVT.

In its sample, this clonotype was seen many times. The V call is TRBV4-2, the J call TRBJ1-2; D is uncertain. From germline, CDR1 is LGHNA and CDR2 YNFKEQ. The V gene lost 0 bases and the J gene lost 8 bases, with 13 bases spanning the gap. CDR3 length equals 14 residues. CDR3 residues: CASSQERGSLGYTF. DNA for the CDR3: TGTGCCAGCAGCCAAGAACGGGGATCATTGGGCTACACCTTC.

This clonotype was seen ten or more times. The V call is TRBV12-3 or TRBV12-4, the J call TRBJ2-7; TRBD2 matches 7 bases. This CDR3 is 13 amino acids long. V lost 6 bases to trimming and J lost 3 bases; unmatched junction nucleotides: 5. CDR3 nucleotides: TGTGCCAGCAGGTCGACTAGCAGCTACGAGCAGTACTTC. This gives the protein CASRSTSSYEQYF.

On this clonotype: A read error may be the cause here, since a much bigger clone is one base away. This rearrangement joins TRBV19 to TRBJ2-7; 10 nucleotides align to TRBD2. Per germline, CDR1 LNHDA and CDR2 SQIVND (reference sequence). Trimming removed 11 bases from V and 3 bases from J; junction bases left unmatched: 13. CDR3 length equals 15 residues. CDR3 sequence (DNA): TGTGCCCGTAAGATAACTAGCGGGGACGACTACGAGCAGTACTTC. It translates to CARKITSGDDYEQYF. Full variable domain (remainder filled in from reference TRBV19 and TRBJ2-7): DGGITQSPKYLFRKEGQNVTLSCEQNLNHDAMYWYRQDPGQGLRLIYYSQIVNDFQKGDIAEGYSVSREKKESFPLTVTSAQKNPTAFYLCARKITSGDDYEQYFGPGTRLTVT.

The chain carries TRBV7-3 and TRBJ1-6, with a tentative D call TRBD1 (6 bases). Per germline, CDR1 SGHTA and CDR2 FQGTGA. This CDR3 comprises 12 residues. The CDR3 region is CACSLTGSPLHF. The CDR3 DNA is TGTGCTTGCAGCCTCACAGGGTCGCCCCTCCACTTT.

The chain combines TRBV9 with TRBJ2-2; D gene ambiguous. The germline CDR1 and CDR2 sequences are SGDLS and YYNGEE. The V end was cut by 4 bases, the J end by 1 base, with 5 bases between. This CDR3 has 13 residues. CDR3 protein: CASSRQNTGELFF. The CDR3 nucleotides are TGTGCCAGCAGCAGACAGAACACCGGGGAGCTGTTTTTT.

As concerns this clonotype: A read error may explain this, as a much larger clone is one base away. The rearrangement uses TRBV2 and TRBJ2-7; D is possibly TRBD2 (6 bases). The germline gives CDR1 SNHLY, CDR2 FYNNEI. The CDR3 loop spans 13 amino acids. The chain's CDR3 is CASSLALSGEQCF. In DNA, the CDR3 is TGTGCCAGCAGTTTAGCGCTTAGCGGCGAGCAGTGCTTC.

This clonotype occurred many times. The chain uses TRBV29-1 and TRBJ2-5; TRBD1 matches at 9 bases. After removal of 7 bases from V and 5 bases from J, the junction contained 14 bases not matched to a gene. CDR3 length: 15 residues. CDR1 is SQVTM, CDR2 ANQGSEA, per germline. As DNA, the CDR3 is TGCAGCGCCTCCTCCGGGACAGGGAGTACGGAGACCCAGTACTTC. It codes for CSASSGTGSTETQYF.

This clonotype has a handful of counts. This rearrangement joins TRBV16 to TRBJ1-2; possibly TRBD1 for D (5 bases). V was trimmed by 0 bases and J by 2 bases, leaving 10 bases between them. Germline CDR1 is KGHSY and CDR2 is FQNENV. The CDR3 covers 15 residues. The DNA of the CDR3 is TGTGCCAGCAGCCAATCCGGGGGTGTCAACTATGGCTACACCTTC. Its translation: CASSQSGGVNYGYTF.

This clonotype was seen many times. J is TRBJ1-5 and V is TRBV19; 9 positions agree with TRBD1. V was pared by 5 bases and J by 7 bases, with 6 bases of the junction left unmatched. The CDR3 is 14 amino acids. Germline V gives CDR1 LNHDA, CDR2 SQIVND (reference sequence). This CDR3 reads CASSSGQGEQPQHF. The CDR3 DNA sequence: TGTGCCAGTAGTTCGGGACAGGGTGAGCAGCCCCAGCATTTT.

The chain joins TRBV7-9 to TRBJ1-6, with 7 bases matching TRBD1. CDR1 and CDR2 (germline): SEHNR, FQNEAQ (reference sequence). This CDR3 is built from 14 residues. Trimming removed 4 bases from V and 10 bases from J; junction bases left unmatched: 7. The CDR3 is CASSSGTDRSPLHF. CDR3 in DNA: TGTGCCAGCAGCTCCGGGACAGATCGATCACCCCTCCACTTT.

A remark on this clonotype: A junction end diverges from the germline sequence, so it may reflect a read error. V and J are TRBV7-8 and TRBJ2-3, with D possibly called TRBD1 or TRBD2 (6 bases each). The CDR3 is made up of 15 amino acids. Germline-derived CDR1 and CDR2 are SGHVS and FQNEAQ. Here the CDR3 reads CASSLVGGPADAQYF. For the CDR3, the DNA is TGTGCCAGCAGCCTAGTGGGGGGCCCTGCAGATGCGCAGTATTTT. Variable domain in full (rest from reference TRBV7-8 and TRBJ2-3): GAGVSQSPRYKVAKRGQDVALRCDPISGHVSLFWYQQALGQGPEFLTYFQNEAQLDKSGLPSDRFFAERPEGSVSTLKIQRTQQEDSAVYLCASSLVGGPADAQYFGPGTRLTVL.

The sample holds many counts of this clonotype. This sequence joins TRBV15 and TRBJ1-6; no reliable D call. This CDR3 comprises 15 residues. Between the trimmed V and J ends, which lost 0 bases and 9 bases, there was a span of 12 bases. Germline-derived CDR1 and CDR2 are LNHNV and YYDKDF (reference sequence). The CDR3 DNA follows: TGTGCCACCAGCAGAGATACTTCCGAGAGTTCACCCCTCCACTTT. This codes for CATSRDTSESSPLHF.

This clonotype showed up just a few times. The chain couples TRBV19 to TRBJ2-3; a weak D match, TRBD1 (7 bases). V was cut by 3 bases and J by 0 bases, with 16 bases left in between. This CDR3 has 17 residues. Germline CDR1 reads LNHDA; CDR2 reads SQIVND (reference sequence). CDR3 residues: CASSMILRDRSTDTQYF. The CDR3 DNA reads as TGTGCCAGTAGTATGATTTTGCGGGACAGAAGCACAGATACGCAGTATTTT.

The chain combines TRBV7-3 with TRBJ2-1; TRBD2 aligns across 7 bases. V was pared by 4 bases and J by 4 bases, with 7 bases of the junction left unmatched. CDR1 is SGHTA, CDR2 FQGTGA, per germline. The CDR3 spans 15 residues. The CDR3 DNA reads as TGTGCCAGCAGCTCCAGCGGGGACTCTTACAATGAGCAGTTCTTC. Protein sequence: CASSSSGDSYNEQFF.